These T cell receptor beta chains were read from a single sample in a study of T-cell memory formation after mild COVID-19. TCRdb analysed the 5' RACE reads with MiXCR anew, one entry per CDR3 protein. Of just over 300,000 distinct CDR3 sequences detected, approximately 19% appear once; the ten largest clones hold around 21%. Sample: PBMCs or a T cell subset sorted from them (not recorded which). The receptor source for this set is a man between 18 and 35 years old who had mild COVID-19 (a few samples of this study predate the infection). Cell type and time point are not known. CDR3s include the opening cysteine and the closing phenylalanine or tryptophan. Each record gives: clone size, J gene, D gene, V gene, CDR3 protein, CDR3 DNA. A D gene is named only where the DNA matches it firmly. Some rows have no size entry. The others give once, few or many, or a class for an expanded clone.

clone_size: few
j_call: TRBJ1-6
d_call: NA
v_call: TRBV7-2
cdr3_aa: CASSVQRTPLHF
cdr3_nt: TGTGCCAGCAGTGTTCAAAGGACACCCCTCCACTTT

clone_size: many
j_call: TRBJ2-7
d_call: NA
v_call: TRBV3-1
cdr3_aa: CASSQHGGVSYEQYF
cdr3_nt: TGTGCCAGCAGCCAGCACGGCGGGGTCTCCTACGAGCAGTACTTC

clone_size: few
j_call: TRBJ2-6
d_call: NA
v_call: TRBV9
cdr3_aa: CASSVVGGPGGANVLTF
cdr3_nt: TGTGCCAGCAGCGTAGTGGGGGGTCCGGGAGGGGCCAACGTCCTGACTTTC

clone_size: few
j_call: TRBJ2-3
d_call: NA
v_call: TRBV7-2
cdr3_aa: CASSSSPQDTQYF
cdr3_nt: TGTGCCAGCAGCTCCTCCCCCCAAGATACGCAGTATTTT

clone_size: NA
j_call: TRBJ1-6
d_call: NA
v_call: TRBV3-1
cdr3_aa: CASSQGLGHNSPLHF
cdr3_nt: TGTGCCAGCAGCCAGGGCCTTGGACATAATTCACCCCTCCACTTT

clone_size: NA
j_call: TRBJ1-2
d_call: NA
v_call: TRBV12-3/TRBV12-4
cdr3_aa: CASSFWESYGYTF
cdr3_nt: TGTGCCAGCAGTTTTTGGGAATCCTATGGCTACACCTTC

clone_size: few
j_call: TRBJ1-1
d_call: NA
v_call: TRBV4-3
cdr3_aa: CASSQDYGGHTEAFF
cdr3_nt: TGCGCCAGCAGCCAAGATTATGGAGGGCACACTGAAGCTTTCTTT

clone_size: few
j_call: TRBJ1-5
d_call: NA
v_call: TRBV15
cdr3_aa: CATSRDAGAYSNQPQHF
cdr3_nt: TGTGCCACCAGCAGAGATGCCGGGGCCTATAGCAATCAGCCCCAGCATTTT

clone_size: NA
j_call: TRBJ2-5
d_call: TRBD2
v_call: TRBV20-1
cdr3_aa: CSASRGGGETQYF
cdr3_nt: TGCAGTGCTAGTCGCGGGGGGGGAGAGACCCAGTACTTC

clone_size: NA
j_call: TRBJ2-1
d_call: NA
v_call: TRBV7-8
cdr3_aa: CASSPRTEYNEQFF
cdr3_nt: TGTGCCAGCAGCCCGAGGACGGAGTACAATGAGCAGTTCTTC

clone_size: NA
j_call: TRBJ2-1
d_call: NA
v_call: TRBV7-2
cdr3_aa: CASSTQGGEQFF
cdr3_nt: TGTGCCAGCAGTACCCAGGGTGGCGAGCAGTTCTTC

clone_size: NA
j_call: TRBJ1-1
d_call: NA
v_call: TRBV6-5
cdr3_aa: CASSYSGADTEAFF
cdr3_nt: TGTGCCAGCAGTTACTCAGGGGCGGACACTGAAGCTTTCTTT

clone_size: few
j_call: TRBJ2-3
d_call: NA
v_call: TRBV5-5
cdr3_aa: CASREADYPSTDTQYF
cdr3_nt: TGTGCCAGCAGGGAGGCGGACTACCCAAGCACAGATACGCAGTATTTT

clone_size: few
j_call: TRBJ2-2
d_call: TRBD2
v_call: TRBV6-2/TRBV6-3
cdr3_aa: CASLRLAGDTGELFF
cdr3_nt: TGTGCCAGCCTCCGACTAGCGGGGGACACCGGGGAGCTGTTTTTT

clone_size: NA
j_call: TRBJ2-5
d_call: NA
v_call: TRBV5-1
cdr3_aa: CASSAQYF
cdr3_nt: TGCGCCAGCAGCGCACAGTACTTC

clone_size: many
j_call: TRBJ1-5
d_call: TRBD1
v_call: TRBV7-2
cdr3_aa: CASSVQGNSNQPQHF
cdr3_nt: TGTGCCAGCAGCGTACAGGGGAACAGCAATCAGCCCCAGCATTTT

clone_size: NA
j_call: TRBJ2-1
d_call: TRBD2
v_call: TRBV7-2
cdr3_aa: CASSTLAVRNEQFF
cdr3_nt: TGTGCCAGCAGCACCCTAGCGGTTCGCAATGAGCAGTTCTTC

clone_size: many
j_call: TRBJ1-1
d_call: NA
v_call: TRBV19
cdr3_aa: CASSMGLNTEAFF
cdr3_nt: TGTGCCAGTAGTATGGGACTCAACACTGAAGCTTTCTTT